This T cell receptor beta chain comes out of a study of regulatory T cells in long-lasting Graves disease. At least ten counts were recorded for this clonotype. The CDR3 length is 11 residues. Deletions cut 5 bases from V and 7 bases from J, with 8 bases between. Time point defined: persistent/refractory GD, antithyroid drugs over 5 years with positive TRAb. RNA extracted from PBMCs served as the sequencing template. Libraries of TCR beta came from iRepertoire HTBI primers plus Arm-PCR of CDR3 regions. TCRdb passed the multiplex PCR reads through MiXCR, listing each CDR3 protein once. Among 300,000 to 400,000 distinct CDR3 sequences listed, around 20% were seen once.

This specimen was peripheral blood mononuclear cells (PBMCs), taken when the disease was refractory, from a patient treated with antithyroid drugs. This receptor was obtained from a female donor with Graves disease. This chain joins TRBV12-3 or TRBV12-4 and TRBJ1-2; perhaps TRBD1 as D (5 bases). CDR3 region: CASSEGAGYTF. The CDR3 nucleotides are TGTGCCAGCAGTGAAGGGGCTGGCTACACCTTC.